These T cell receptor beta chains were read from a single sample in a study of blood T cell repertoires in COVID-19. Clones were read by immunoSEQ multiplex PCR, and TCRdb kept only the in-frame ones, dropping some. The table has 150,000 to 200,000 clones, 80% to 90% seen once; the top ten hold roughly 2.2%. Sequencing was done on a sample of peripheral blood. The source is a man aged 65 to 85 with active or convalescent COVID-19. CDR3s leave out the opening cysteine and the closing phenylalanine or tryptophan. Fields, in order: V gene, J gene, CDR3 protein.

>TRBV28|TRBJ1-6
ASSGTMYNSPLH
>TRBV3-1/TRBV3-2|TRBJ2-5
ASSQDRTMGFRETQY
>TRBV6-2/TRBV6-3|TRBJ2-5
ASSYVSGVGRETQY
>TRBV29-1|TRBJ2-3
SVGRDGGRTDTQY
>TRBV5-1|TRBJ2-7
ASSRNRRAGGSYEQY
>TRBV11-2|TRBJ1-6
ASSLESGAVSPLH
>TRBV30|TRBJ2-7
AYRDRGSNEQY
>TRBV10-2|TRBJ1-5
ASSTGQFNQPQH
>TRBV5-1|TRBJ2-2
ASSFMSGQNTGELF
>TRBV19|TRBJ1-5
ASSRRGNQPQH
>TRBV27|TRBJ2-1
ASSLSGSGNEQF
>TRBV6-2/TRBV6-3|TRBJ2-3
ASSYQEATQY
>TRBV5-1|TRBJ2-7
ASSRSGQGVYEQY
>TRBV6-2/TRBV6-3|TRBJ1-5
ASSAGTGGNSNQPQH
>TRBV2|TRBJ1-6
ASSEPGGYSPLH
>TRBV6-5|TRBJ1-2
ASTQAADYSYGYT
>TRBV30|TRBJ1-3
AWSVRQGPSGNTIY
>TRBV4-3|TRBJ1-1
ASRRDRDTEAF
>TRBV28|TRBJ2-7
ASSLGPEAYEQY
>TRBV18|TRBJ2-3
ASSPPGGQSSTDTQY
>TRBV27|TRBJ1-1
ASSFDRGTEAF
>TRBV10-3|TRBJ2-5
ATSFAGETQY
>TRBV7-9|TRBJ1-4
ASSSYISEKLF
>TRBV12-3/TRBV12-4|TRBJ2-3
ASSLSPGTQD
>TRBV6-2/TRBV6-3|TRBJ2-2
ASSYSLAGGPTGELF
>TRBV7-2|TRBJ2-3
ASSPRQASADTQY
>TRBV3-1/TRBV3-2|TRBJ2-2
ASSQEPSGEVETGELF
>TRBV28|TRBJ1-6
ASSFGGNNSPLH
>TRBV27|TRBJ2-3
ASYGVSDTQY
>TRBV6-6|TRBJ2-2
ASSYLGPGVNGELF
>TRBV6-2/TRBV6-3|TRBJ1-1
ASRWEMNTEAF
>TRBV28|TRBJ2-4
ASSLAGGMTKNIQY
>TRBV2|TRBJ2-5
ASSEEWTGSETQY
>TRBV19|TRBJ1-3
ASAGSSGNTIY
>TRBV7-2|TRBJ1-3
ASSRDRVWGGSGNTIY
>TRBV28|TRBJ1-5
ASNLPTGINQPQH
>TRBV24-1|TRBJ2-5
ATSDPTAGTAQETQY
>TRBV5-1|TRBJ2-3
ASSLLAGVEDTQY
>TRBV7-2|TRBJ2-2
ASSRDFLTGELF
>TRBV29-1|TRBJ2-2
SVGLTNTGELF
>TRBV2|TRBJ1-2
ASSELARGGYT
>TRBV11-2|TRBJ1-2
ASSLTGTGHNTNYGYT
>TRBV6-1|TRBJ2-1
ASSEFLAGGDEQF
>TRBV4-1|TRBJ1-4
ASSQETGAGEKLF
>TRBV5-8|TRBJ2-5
ASSSLPGSQETQY
>TRBV7-9|TRBJ2-7
ASSPGRLHEQY
>TRBV15|TRBJ2-1
ATSRGGLAGVNEQF